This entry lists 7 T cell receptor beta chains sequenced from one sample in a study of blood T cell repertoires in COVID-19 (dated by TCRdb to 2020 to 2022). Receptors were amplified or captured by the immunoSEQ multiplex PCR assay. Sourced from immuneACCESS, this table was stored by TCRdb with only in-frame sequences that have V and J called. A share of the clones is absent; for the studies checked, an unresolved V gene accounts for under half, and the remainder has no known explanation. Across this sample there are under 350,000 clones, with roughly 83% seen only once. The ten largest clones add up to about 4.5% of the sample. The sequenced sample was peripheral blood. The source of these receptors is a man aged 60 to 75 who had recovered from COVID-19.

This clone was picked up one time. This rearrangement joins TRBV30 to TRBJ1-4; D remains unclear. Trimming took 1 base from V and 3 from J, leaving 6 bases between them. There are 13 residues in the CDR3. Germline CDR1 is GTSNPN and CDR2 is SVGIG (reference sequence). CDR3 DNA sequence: TGTGCCTGGAGTGGCGGATCTAATGAAAAACTGTTTTTT. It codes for CAWSGGSNEKLFF.

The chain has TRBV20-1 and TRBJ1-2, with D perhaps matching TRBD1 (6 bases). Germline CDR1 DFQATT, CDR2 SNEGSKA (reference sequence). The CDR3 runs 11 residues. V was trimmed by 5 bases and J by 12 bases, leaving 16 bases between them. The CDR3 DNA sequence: TGCAGTGCTGCCGGGGCAGGGGTGAACACCTTC. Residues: CSAAGAGVNTF.

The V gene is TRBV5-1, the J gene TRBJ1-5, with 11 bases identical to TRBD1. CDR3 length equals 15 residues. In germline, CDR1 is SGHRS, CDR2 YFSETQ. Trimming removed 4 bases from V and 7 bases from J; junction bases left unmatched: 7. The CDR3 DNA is TGCGCCAGCAGCCCGAGGACAGGGGGCGGGCAGCCCCAGCATTTT. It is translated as CASSPRTGGGQPQHF.

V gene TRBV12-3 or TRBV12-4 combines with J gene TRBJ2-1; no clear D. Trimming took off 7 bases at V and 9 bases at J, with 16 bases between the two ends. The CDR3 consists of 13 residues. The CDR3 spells CASTRAFFGEQFF. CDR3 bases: TGTGCCAGCACCCGAGCGTTTTTTGGTGAGCAGTTCTTC.

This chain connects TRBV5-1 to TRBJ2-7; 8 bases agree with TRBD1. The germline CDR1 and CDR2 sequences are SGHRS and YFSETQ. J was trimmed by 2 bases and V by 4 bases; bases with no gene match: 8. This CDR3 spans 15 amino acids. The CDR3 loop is CASSAWTGTTYEQYF. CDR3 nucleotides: TGCGCCAGCAGCGCATGGACAGGGACGACCTACGAGCAGTACTTC.

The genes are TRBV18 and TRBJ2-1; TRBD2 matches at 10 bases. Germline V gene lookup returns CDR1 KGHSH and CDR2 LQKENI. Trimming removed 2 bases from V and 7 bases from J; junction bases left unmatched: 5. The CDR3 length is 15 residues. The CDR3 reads CASSPIAGGENEQFF. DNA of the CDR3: TGTGCCAGCTCACCAATAGCGGGGGGCGAGAATGAGCAGTTCTTC.

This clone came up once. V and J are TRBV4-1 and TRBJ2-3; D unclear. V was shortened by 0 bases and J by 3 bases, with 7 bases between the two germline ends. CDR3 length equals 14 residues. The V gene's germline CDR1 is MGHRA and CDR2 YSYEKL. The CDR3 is CASSQDIVTDTQYF. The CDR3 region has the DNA TGCGCCAGCAGCCAAGATATAGTAACAGATACGCAGTATTTT.